The entry that follows covers one TCR beta chain sequence. Its antigen is not identified. The data originate from a study of metastatic and nonmetastatic thyroid tumors. V was trimmed by 8 bases and J by 2 bases, leaving 13 bases between them. This CDR3 has 13 amino acids. Germline V lookup: CDR1 LNHDA, CDR2 SQIVND (reference sequence). General observations from the study: In both blood and tumor samples, TCR beta diversity was reported significantly higher for malignant than benign nodules.

None of the patients had undergone any treatment ahead of thyroid surgery. Per the authors' pipeline: The study's classifier, a distant-metastasis tool for papillary thyroid cancer, was built using CDR3 differences across clinicopathological groups. TCRdb re-called the PCR reads via MiXCR. TCRdb's processing, not the authors' own work, is the source of the V and J calls. The data contain approximately 7,000 clones, about 31% of them singletons. Sequencing used tumor tissue. The chain is built from TRBV19 and TRBJ2-7; D is perhaps TRBD1 or TRBD2 (5 bases each). The sequence came from a female donor with papillary thyroid cancer or a benign thyroid nodule (not recorded which). Some clones in this sample may be carry-over from other donors' samples. The CDR3: CASSHRGPYEQYF. The CDR3 DNA sequence: TGTGCCAGTTCTCACCGGGGCCCCTACGAGCAGTACTTC.